This entry concerns a single TCR beta chain. Its matching antigen is unknown. The PCR used 60 Vbeta and 13 Jbeta primers. Clones were sequenced by immunoSEQ multiplex PCR, and TCRdb holds only the in-frame ones, with some missing. The sample comprises about 130,000 clones, around 70% of which are singletons, and approximately 2.9% rests with the top ten. CDR3 length equals 12 residues. V was trimmed by 3 bases and J by 4 bases, leaving 6 bases between them. From germline, CDR1 is MDHEN and CDR2 SYDVKM. The data derive from a study of cytomegalovirus exposure and HLA in healthy donors. Findings of the study overall: In an earlier analysis, most TCR beta V segments were productive about 87% or about 30% of the time.

The source is a human donor in good health. Sequenced sample: PBMCs. The chain joins TRBV28 to TRBJ1-2; TRBD1 is a possible D gene (5 bases). The CDR3 here is CASSLGGYGYTF. In nucleotides, the CDR3 is TGTGCCAGCAGTTTGGGGGGCTATGGCTACACCTTC.